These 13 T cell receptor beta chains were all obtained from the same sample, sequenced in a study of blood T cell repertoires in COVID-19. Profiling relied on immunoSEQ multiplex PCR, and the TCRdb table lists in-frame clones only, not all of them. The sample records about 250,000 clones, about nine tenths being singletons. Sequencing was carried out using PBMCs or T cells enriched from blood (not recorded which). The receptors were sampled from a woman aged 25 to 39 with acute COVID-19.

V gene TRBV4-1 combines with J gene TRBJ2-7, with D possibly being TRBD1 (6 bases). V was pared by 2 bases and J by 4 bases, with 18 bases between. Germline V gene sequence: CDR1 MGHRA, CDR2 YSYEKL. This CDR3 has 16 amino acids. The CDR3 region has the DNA TGCGCCAGCAGCCAATTTGCTGGGACAAGGTATTACGAGCAGTACTTC. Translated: CASSQFAGTRYYEQYF.

For the CDR3, the DNA is TGTGCCAGCAGTCTAGGACTGTATAGCAATCAGCCCCAGCATTTT. Its protein is CASSLGLYSNQPQHF. This sequence joins TRBV27 and TRBJ1-5; D is uncertain. The CDR3 contains 15 residues. Trimming removed 5 bases at V and 0 bases at J, with 11 bases between. Germline-derived CDR1 and CDR2 are MNHEY and SMNVEV (reference sequence).

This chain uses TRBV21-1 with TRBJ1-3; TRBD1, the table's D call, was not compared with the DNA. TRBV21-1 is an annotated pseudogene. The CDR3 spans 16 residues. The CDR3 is CASSTDPDRAGNTIYF. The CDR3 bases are TGTGCCAGCAGCACCGATCCGGACAGGGCAGGAAACACCATATATTTT.

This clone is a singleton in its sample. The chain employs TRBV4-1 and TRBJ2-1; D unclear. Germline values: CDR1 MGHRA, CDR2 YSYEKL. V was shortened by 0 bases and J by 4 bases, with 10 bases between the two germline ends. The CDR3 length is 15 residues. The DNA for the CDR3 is TGCGCCAGCAGCCAAGAAGTCTTCAGTTACAATGAGCAGTTCTTC. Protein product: CASSQEVFSYNEQFF.

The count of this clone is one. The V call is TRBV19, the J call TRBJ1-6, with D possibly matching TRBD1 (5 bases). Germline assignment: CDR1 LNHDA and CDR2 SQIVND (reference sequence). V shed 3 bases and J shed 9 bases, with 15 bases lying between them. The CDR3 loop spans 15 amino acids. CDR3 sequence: CASSMHQGRSSPLHF. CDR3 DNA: TGTGCCAGTAGTATGCATCAGGGTCGTAGTTCACCCCTCCACTTT.

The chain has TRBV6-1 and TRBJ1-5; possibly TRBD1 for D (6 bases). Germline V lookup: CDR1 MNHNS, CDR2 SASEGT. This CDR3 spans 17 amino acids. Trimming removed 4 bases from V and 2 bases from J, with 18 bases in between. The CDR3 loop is CASSVGQGFGGNQPQHF. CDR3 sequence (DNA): TGTGCCAGCAGTGTAGGTCAGGGGTTCGGCGGCAATCAGCCCCAGCATTTT.

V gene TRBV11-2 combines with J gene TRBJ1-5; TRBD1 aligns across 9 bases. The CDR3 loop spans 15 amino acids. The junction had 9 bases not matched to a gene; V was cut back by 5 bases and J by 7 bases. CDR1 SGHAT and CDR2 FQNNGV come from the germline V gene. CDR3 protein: CASSPPGTGPQPQHF. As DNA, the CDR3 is TGTGCCAGCAGCCCCCCGGGGACAGGGCCCCAGCCCCAGCATTTT.

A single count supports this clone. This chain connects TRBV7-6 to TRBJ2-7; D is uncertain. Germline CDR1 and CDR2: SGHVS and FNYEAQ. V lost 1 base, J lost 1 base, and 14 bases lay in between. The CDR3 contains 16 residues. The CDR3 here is CASSLDWRGNSYEQYF. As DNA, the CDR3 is TGTGCCAGCAGCTTAGATTGGCGCGGCAATTCCTACGAGCAGTACTTC.

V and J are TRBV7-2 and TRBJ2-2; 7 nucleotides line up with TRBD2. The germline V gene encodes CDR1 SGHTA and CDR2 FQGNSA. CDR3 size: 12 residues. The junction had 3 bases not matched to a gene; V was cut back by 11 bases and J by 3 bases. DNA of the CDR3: TGTGCCGGGGGGGGAGACACCGGGGAGCTGTTTTTT. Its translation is CAGGGDTGELFF.

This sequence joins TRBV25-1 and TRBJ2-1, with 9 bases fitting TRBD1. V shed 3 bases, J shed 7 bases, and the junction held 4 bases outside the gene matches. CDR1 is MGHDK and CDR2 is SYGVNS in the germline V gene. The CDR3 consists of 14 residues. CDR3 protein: CASSENRGPNEQFF. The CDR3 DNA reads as TGTGCCAGCAGTGAGAACAGGGGGCCGAATGAGCAGTTCTTC.

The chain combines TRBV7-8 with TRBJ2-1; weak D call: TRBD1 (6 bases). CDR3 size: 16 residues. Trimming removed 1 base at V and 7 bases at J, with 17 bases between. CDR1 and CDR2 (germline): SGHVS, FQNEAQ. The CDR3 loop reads CASSLVSRGRGNEQFF. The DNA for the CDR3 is TGTGCCAGCAGCTTAGTAAGCAGGGGACGTGGGAATGAGCAGTTCTTC.

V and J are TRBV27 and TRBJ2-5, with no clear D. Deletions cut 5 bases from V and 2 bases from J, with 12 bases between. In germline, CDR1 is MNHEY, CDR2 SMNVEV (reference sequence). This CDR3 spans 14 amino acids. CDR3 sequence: CASSPGQRQETQYF. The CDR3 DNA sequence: TGTGCCAGCAGTCCTGGCCAGAGGCAAGAGACCCAGTACTTC.

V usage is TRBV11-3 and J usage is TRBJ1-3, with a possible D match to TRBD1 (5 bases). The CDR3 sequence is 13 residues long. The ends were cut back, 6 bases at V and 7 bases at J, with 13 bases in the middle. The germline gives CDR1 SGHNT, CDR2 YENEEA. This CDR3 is CASSRTYRNTIYF. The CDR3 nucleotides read TGTGCCAGCAGTCGGACATATCGGAACACCATATATTTT.